A single sample is the source of the 17 T cell receptor beta chains below, sequenced in a study of CD8+CD57+ T cells in acquired aplastic anemia. TCR beta VDJ and CDR3 were profiled, and genomic DNA was the template. TCRdb reanalysed the reads using MiXCR and keeps one entry per CDR3 protein. Among 150,000 or so distinct CDR3 sequences listed, approximately 60% were seen once. The source material was sorted CD4+, CD8+, or CD8+CD57+ T cells (not recorded which) from PBMCs. The receptor source for this set is a human donor in good health.

The chain uses TRBV4-2 and TRBJ1-3; D unclear. CDR1 and CDR2 (germline): LGHNA, YNFKEQ. This CDR3 has 15 amino acids. V lost 2 bases, J lost 1 base, and 9 bases lay in between. Here the CDR3 DNA reads TGTGCCAGCAGCCAAAGAGCGATTTCTGGAAACACCATATATTTT. This codes for CASSQRAISGNTIYF.

The V call is TRBV11-2, the J call TRBJ2-5, with 7 nucleotides matching TRBD2. The CDR3 loop spans 16 amino acids. The junction had 9 bases not matched to a gene; V was cut back by 1 base and J by 4 bases. Germline V CDR1 and CDR2: SGHAT, FQNNGV. CDR3 bases: TGTGCCAGCAGCTTAGTGGGGAGGGTGGAGACAGAGACCCAGTACTTC. As protein: CASSLVGRVETETQYF.

This clonotype has at least ten counts. J is TRBJ2-7 and V is TRBV20-1, with D maybe TRBD2 (5 bases). V shed 6 bases and J shed 6 bases, with 15 bases lying between them. The CDR3 runs to 12 residues. Germline CDR1 reads DFQATT; CDR2 reads SNEGSKA (reference sequence). CDR3 sequence reads: CSARVTEVEQYV. The CDR3 region has the DNA TGCAGTGCCCGAGTCACGGAGGTCGAGCAGTACGTC.

Remarks on this clonotype: A junction end diverges from the germline sequence, so it may reflect a read error. V and J are TRBV25-1 and TRBJ2-6; the D is unclear. The CDR3 has 14 residues. CDR1 MGHDK and CDR2 SYGVNS come from the germline V gene. The CDR3 nucleotides are TGTGCCAGTAGTGCGAGTTCTGGGGCCAACGTCCTGACTTTC. It is translated as CASSASSGANVLTF.

The chain is built from TRBV24-1 and TRBJ2-1; D ambiguous. The V gene's germline CDR1 is KGHDR and CDR2 SFDVKD. The CDR3 is made up of 15 amino acids. Trimming shortened V by 5 bases and J by 1 base, and 11 bases separated the two germline ends. The DNA for the CDR3 is TGTGCCACCAGTGGCCTAGAGGCTTCCTACAATGAGCAGTTCTTC. Amino acid sequence: CATSGLEASYNEQFF.

The chain couples TRBV24-1 to TRBJ2-7; D tentatively reads TRBD1 or TRBD2 (5 bases each). The V end was cut by 10 bases, the J end by 3 bases, with 9 bases between. Looked up from germline, CDR1 is KGHDR and CDR2 is SFDVKD. This CDR3 has 11 residues. This CDR3 is CATGENYEQYF. The CDR3 nucleotides read TGTGCCACGGGGGAGAACTACGAGCAGTACTTC.

This clonotype was seen more than once but under ten times. CDR3 region: CATLGGEGNEQFF. The CDR3 DNA is TGTGCTACTTTAGGTGGGGAAGGCAATGAGCAGTTCTTC. The gene calls are TRBV15 and TRBJ2-1; D is uncertain. Germline lookup yields CDR1 LNHNV and CDR2 YYDKDF (reference sequence). The CDR3 totals 13 residues.

This chain connects TRBV9 to TRBJ2-7; 12 bases are shared with TRBD2. CDR1 is SGDLS and CDR2 is YYNGEE in the germline V gene. V trimming: 0 bases; J trimming: 7 bases; junction bases outside the gene matches: 8. This CDR3 comprises 16 residues. Here the CDR3 DNA reads TGTGCCAGCAGCGTAGGGCTAGCGGGAGGGCCTCGGGAGCAGTACTTC. As protein: CASSVGLAGGPREQYF.

The chain couples TRBV15 to TRBJ1-2, with D hard to call. Germline V gene data show CDR1 as LNHNV and CDR2 as YYDKDF (reference sequence). The ends were cut back, 4 bases at V and 3 bases at J, with 18 bases in the middle. This CDR3 has 16 residues. This CDR3 reads CATSKDRDSGDYGYTF. CDR3 nucleotide sequence: TGTGCCACCAGCAAAGATAGAGACTCAGGAGACTATGGCTACACCTTC.

About this clonotype itself: This likely comes from a read error, as the CDR3 has no conserved phenylalanine or tryptophan at its end. The limits of the CDR3 on the DNA are not certain, so only TCRdb's listed CDR3 is given. The gene calls are TRBV7-9 and TRBJ2-7; TRBD2 is the table's D call and was not checked against the DNA. The germline CDR1 and CDR2 sequences are SEHNR and FQNEAQ (reference sequence). 10 amino acids form the CDR3, both terminal residues included. The CDR3 loop is CASSLTRAGG.

This rearrangement joins TRBV7-3 to TRBJ2-5; D uncertain. Germline CDR1 is SGHTA and CDR2 is FQGTGA. The CDR3 sequence is 14 residues long. Deletions cut 4 bases from V and 5 bases from J, with 14 bases between. The CDR3 nucleotides are TGTGCCAGCAGCTCCGCCTCCAATCCGGAGACCCAGTACTTC. This encodes CASSSASNPETQYF.

The genes are TRBV7-6 and TRBJ2-1; possible D gene TRBD1, 5 bases. Looked up from germline, CDR1 is SGHVS and CDR2 is FNYEAQ. CDR3 length equals 16 residues. Trimming pared 1 base from V and 4 bases from J, leaving 14 bases between. CDR3 residues: CASSLVGPGKYNEQFF. As DNA, the CDR3 is TGTGCCAGCAGCTTAGTAGGGCCAGGGAAATACAATGAGCAGTTCTTC.

V and J are TRBV29-1 and TRBJ2-3; 14 nucleotides agree with TRBD2. The junction had 6 bases not matched to a gene; V was cut back by 7 bases and J by 0 bases. Germline values: CDR1 SQVTM, CDR2 ANQGSEA. The CDR3 spans 16 residues. The CDR3 region has the DNA TGCAGCGGAGCCGGGACTAGCGGGGGTAGCACAGATACGCAGTATTTT. Its protein is CSGAGTSGGSTDTQYF.

The chain recombines TRBV10-3 with TRBJ2-2, with TRBD2 matching over 13 bases. Germline V CDR1 and CDR2: ENHRY, SYGVKD. There are 14 residues in the CDR3. The V and J ends lost 6 bases and 9 bases, in that order; junction bases with no gene match: 4. The CDR3 protein is CAISPGTSGRELFF. The CDR3 DNA is TGTGCCATCAGCCCAGGGACTAGCGGGAGGGAGCTGTTTTTT.

This clonotype was counted ten times or more. The chain couples TRBV5-6 to TRBJ2-6, with D possibly matching TRBD1 (9 bases). This CDR3 has 18 residues. Germline assignment: CDR1 SGHDT and CDR2 YYEEEE. Deletions cut 4 bases from V and 0 bases from J, with 17 bases between. CDR3 sequence: CASSPGTGTSSGANVLTF. The CDR3 bases are TGTGCCAGCAGCCCGGGGACAGGGACTAGCTCTGGGGCCAACGTCCTGACTTTC.

The gene calls are TRBV7-2 and TRBJ1-5; 9 bases agree with TRBD1. The CDR3 is 15 amino acids. With V trimmed by 1 base and J by 6 bases, 4 bases remained unmatched. Germline lookup yields CDR1 SGHTA and CDR2 FQGNSA. CDR3 sequence: CASSLGQGDLQPQHF. The CDR3 nucleotides are TGTGCCAGCAGCTTAGGACAGGGGGATCTTCAGCCCCAGCATTTT.

This clonotype appeared a few times. The chain links TRBV24-1 to TRBJ2-5; TRBD1 matches 9 bases. Per germline, CDR1 KGHDR and CDR2 SFDVKD. V was pared by 5 bases and J by 3 bases, with 6 bases of the junction left unmatched. The CDR3 length is 15 residues. The CDR3 region is CATSGTGVGKETQYF. DNA for the CDR3: TGTGCCACCAGTGGGACAGGGGTCGGGAAAGAGACCCAGTACTTC.